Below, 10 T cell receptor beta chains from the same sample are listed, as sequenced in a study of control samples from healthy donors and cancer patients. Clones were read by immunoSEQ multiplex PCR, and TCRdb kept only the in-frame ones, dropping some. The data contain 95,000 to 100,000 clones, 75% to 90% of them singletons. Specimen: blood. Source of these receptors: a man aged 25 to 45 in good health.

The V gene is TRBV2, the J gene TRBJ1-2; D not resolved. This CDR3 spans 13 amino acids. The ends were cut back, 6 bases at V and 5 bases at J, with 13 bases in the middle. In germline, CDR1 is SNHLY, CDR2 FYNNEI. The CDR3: CASSPGSGYGYTF. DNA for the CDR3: TGTGCCAGCAGCCCCGGGTCGGGATATGGCTACACCTTC.

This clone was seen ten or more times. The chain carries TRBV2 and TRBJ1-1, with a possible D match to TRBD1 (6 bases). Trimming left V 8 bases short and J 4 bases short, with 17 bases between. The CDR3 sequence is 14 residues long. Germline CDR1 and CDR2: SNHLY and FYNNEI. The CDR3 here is CASSPQAGVTEAFF. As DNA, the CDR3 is TGTGCCAGCTCTCCTCAGGCAGGGGTCACTGAAGCTTTCTTT.

The CDR3 spells CASGLDDLGQAATNEKLFF. In DNA, the CDR3 is TGTGCTAGTGGTTTGGACGACCTAGGACAGGCAGCAACTAATGAAAAACTGTTTTTT. The V call is TRBV12-5, the J call TRBJ1-4; 7 bases are shared with TRBD1. Germline lookup yields CDR1 LGHNT and CDR2 FRNRAP. V lost 1 base and J lost 0; bases outside the gene matches: 11. The CDR3 has 19 amino acids.

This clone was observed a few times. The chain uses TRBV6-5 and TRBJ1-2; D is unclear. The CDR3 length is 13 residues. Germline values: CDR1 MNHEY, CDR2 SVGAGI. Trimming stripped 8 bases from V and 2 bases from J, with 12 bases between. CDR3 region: CASHPLGNYGYTF. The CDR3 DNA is TGTGCCAGCCACCCCCTGGGAAACTATGGCTACACCTTC.

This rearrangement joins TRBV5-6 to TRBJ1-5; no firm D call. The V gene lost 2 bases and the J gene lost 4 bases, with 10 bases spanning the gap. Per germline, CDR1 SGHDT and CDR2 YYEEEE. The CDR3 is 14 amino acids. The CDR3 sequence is CASSFGVGNQPQHF. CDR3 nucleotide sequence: TGTGCCAGCAGCTTCGGAGTAGGGAATCAGCCCCAGCATTTT.

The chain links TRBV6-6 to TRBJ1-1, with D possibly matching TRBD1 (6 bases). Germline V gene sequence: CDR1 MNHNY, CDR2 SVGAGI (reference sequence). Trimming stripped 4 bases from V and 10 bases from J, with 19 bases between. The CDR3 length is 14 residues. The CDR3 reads CASSLRGKVLGAFF. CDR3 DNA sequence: TGTGCCAGCAGTTTAAGGGGGAAGGTCTTGGGAGCTTTCTTT.

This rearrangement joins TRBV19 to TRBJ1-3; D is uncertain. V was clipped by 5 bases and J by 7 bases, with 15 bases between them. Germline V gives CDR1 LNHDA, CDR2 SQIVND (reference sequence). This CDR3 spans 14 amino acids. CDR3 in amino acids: CASSRLLDLNTIYF. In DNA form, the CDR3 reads TGTGCCAGTAGTCGGTTGTTAGATTTGAACACCATATATTTT.

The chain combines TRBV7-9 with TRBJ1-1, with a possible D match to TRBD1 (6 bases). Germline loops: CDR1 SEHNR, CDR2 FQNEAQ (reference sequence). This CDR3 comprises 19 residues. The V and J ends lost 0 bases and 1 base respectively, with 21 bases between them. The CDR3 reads CASSLASGTTALRNTEAFF. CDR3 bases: TGTGCCAGCAGCTTAGCTAGCGGGACAACGGCCTTAAGGAACACTGAAGCTTTCTTT.

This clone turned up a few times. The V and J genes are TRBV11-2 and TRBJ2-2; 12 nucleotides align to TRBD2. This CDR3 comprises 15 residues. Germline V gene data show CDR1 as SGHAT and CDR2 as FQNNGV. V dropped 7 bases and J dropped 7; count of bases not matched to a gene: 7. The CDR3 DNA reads TGTGCCAGCATCTCGACTAGCGGGAGAGGCGGGGAGCTGTTTTTT. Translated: CASISTSGRGGELFF.

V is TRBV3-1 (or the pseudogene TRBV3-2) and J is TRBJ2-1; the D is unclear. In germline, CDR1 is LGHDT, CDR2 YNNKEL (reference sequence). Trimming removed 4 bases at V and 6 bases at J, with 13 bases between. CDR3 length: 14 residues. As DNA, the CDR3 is TGTGCCAGCAGCCCAGACCCCACCCCCAATGAGCAGTTCTTC. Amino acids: CASSPDPTPNEQFF.